These 28 T cell receptor beta chains were sequenced from one sample in a study of T cell repertoires in cytomegalovirus infection. TCRdb fed the reads into MiXCR, producing one record per CDR3 protein. The sample contains hundreds of thousands of distinct CDR3 sequences, more than 30% of which appear only once. Antigens for these TCRs are unknown. Sequencing was performed on cultured PBMCs, taken from culture after CMV antigen stimulation. The receptors shown here come from a human donor in good health (CMV status not recorded). Some clones in this sample may be carry-over from other donors' samples.

V usage is TRBV24-1 and J usage is TRBJ2-1; 12 bases are a match to TRBD2. CDR1 and CDR2 (germline): KGHDR, SFDVKD. This CDR3 has 15 amino acids. The V gene end was trimmed by 4 bases and the J gene end by 8 bases; junction bases not matched to a gene: 5. The CDR3 coding sequence is TGTGCCACCAGTGACTCTAGCGGGAGGGCCCATGAGCAGTTCTTC. Its translation is CATSDSSGRAHEQFF.

The chain combines TRBV29-1 with TRBJ1-1; maybe TRBD1 (6 bases). Trimming took off 7 bases at V and 4 bases at J, with 16 bases between the two ends. This CDR3 comprises 13 residues. The germline gives CDR1 SQVTM, CDR2 ANQGSEA. The CDR3 bases are TGCAGCGGAATTCAGGGGAGTTCCACTGAAGCTTTCTTT. Translated, it gives CSGIQGSSTEAFF.

This chain connects TRBV19 to TRBJ2-3; 7 bases map to TRBD2. V trimming: 7 bases; J trimming: 3 bases; junction bases outside the gene matches: 7. The CDR3 sequence is 14 residues long. Per germline, CDR1 LNHDA and CDR2 SQIVND (reference sequence). In DNA form, the CDR3 reads TGTGCCAGTACCGAGGGGACTATAACAGATACGCAGTATTTT. This gives the protein CASTEGTITDTQYF.

This clonotype has only a few counts. The CDR3 here is CASSPWRLPYEQYF. The CDR3 DNA follows: TGTGCCAGCAGCCCTTGGCGCCTTCCCTACGAGCAGTACTTC. The chain employs TRBV7-2 and TRBJ2-7, with D hard to call. The length of the CDR3 is 14 residues. In germline, CDR1 is SGHTA, CDR2 FQGNSA. V lost 5 bases, J lost 2 bases, and 13 bases lay in between.

This clonotype appeared a few times. The chain combines TRBV5-6 with TRBJ1-6; D is undetermined. Germline lookup yields CDR1 SGHDT and CDR2 YYEEEE. The CDR3 is made up of 16 amino acids. Deletions cut 0 bases from V and 6 bases from J, with 13 bases between. The CDR3 bases are TGTGCCAGCAGCTTGGCCAGCGGTTCGGGTAATTCACCCCTCCACTTT. It is translated as CASSLASGSGNSPLHF.

This clonotype was seen repeatedly, ten times or more. The chain carries TRBV7-2 and TRBJ1-1; unclear D gene. The CDR3 runs 13 residues. Per the germline V gene, CDR1 is SGHTA and CDR2 is FQGNSA. V was cut by 6 bases and J by 4 bases, with 12 bases left in between. The CDR3 loop is CASRPVPGTEAFF. CDR3 nucleotides: TGTGCCAGCAGACCGGTTCCGGGCACTGAAGCTTTCTTT.

The chain combines TRBV7-4 with TRBJ1-1; D might be TRBD1 (5 bases). The CDR3 is 10 residues long. The ends were cut back, 8 bases at V and 11 bases at J, with 12 bases in the middle. From germline, CDR1 is SGHVT and CDR2 SQSDAQ. CDR3 in amino acids: CASRRGEAFF. DNA for the CDR3: TGTGCCAGCCGCCGGGGGGAGGCTTTCTTT.

The chain recombines TRBV29-1 with TRBJ2-5; 11 bases match TRBD1. The CDR3 spans 16 residues. The V gene end was trimmed by 3 bases and the J gene end by 4 bases; junction bases not matched to a gene: 10. In germline, CDR1 is SQVTM, CDR2 ANQGSEA. CDR3 sequence (DNA): TGCAGCGTTGATGGACCCGGGACAGGGGGTCGAGAGACCCAGTACTTC. Its translation: CSVDGPGTGGRETQYF.

This chain uses TRBV12-3 or TRBV12-4 with TRBJ2-1; maybe TRBD1 (5 bases). Trimming took 6 bases from V and 3 from J, leaving 18 bases between them. CDR3 length: 16 amino acids. The CDR3 coding sequence is TGTGCCAGCAGGACCTCAGGGAAGTCCCGCTACAATGAGCAGTTCTTC. It encodes CASRTSGKSRYNEQFF.

This chain connects TRBV18 to TRBJ1-2; 12 bases fit TRBD1. The ends lost 2 bases at V and 2 bases at J; junction bases unmatched: 6. The CDR3 length is 17 residues. Germline V CDR1 and CDR2: KGHSH, LQKENI. The chain's CDR3 is CASSPTTGTGGNYGYTF. In DNA, the CDR3 is TGTGCCAGCTCACCAACTACCGGGACAGGGGGCAACTATGGCTACACCTTC.

This clonotype occurred a few times. CDR3 sequence: CASSKDRENKKSGNTIYF. Written as DNA, the CDR3 is TGTGCCAGCAGCAAGGACAGGGAAAACAAAAAATCTGGAAACACCATATATTTT. The chain recombines TRBV5-5 with TRBJ1-3, with TRBD1 matching over 8 bases. The CDR3 runs to 18 residues. The junction had 13 bases not matched to a gene; V was cut back by 4 bases and J by 1 base. Germline values: CDR1 SGHKS, CDR2 YYEKEE (reference sequence).

The CDR3 bases are TGTGCCAGCAGCCGTTTTATTAGCAATCAGCCCCAGCATTTT. This gives the protein CASSRFISNQPQHF. The chain has TRBV11-2 and TRBJ1-5; D remains ambiguous. The germline CDR1 and CDR2 sequences are SGHAT and FQNNGV. V lost 5 bases and J 0 bases, leaving 8 bases between the germline ends. The CDR3 length is 14 residues.

The rearrangement joins TRBV7-2 to TRBJ2-1, with 14 bases that match TRBD2. This CDR3 has 14 residues. The junction had 11 bases not matched to a gene; V was cut back by 10 bases and J by 12 bases. Germline CDR1 and CDR2: SGHTA and FQGNSA. This CDR3 is CANRSGTSGSGQFF. In DNA, the CDR3 is TGTGCCAACAGATCCGGGACTAGCGGGAGTGGGCAGTTCTTC. Using reference TRBV7-2 and TRBJ2-1 for the parts outside the CDR3, the full variable domain is GAGVSQSPSNKVTEKGKDVELRCDPISGHTALYWYRQSLGQGLEFLIYFQGNSAPDKSGLPSDRFSAERTGGSVSTLTIQRTQQEDSAVYLCANRSGTSGSGQFFGPGTRLTVL.

The chain carries TRBV20-1 and TRBJ1-1, with D possibly matching TRBD1 (6 bases). The CDR3 runs to 14 residues. V gave up 2 bases and J gave up 5 bases, with 15 bases separating them. From germline, CDR1 is DFQATT and CDR2 SNEGSKA (reference sequence). This chain's CDR3 is CSARKNTGRTEAFF. The CDR3 DNA is TGCAGTGCTAGAAAGAACACAGGGAGGACTGAAGCTTTCTTT.

V is TRBV10-3 and J is TRBJ1-1; D ambiguous. With 4 bases removed from V and 7 bases from J, the gap between germline ends came to 13 bases. CDR1 is ENHRY and CDR2 is SYGVKD in the germline V gene. The CDR3 length is 13 residues. CDR3 coding DNA: TGTGCCATCAGTGCGGACGTTTTGGATGAAGCTTTCTTT. Encoded protein: CAISADVLDEAFF.

In its sample, this clonotype was seen once. The V gene is TRBV27, the J gene TRBJ2-2; 11 bases are shared with TRBD2. The CDR3 contains 17 residues. The ends lost 6 bases at V and 3 bases at J; junction bases unmatched: 9. Germline V gene sequence: CDR1 MNHEY, CDR2 SMNVEV (reference sequence). The DNA for the CDR3 is TGTGCCAGCAGCCTACTAGCGGGAGTTTTGCACACCGGGGAGCTGTTTTTT. Its translation is CASSLLAGVLHTGELFF.

This clonotype was seen just once. Written as DNA, the CDR3 is TGTGCCAGCAGTGAAGATGGGGGCACCATATATTTT. This sequence encodes CASSEDGGTIYF. The rearrangement joins TRBV2 to TRBJ1-3; a possible D gene is TRBD1 (5 bases). CDR1 is SNHLY, CDR2 FYNNEI, per germline. CDR3 size: 12 residues. Trimming stripped 1 base from V and 9 bases from J, with 7 bases between.

This clonotype appeared a few times. The chain couples TRBV7-2 to TRBJ2-5; TRBD1 is a possible D gene (6 bases). V dropped 5 bases and J dropped 5 bases, with 9 bases sitting between them. Germline V lookup: CDR1 SGHTA, CDR2 FQGNSA. This CDR3 region has 12 residues. CDR3 nucleotides: TGTGCCAGCAGCCAGAGGGGGGAGACCCAGTACTTC. It codes for CASSQRGETQYF.

The rearrangement uses TRBV7-2 and TRBJ2-5; 8 nucleotides line up with TRBD2. The germline V gene encodes CDR1 SGHTA and CDR2 FQGNSA. This CDR3 contains 15 residues. V lost 5 bases and J lost 9; bases outside the gene matches: 14. The CDR3 is CASSANGRALMAQYF. CDR3 nucleotide sequence: TGTGCCAGCAGCGCGAACGGGAGGGCCTTGATGGCCCAGTACTTC. Drawing the rest from reference TRBV7-2 and TRBJ2-5, the complete variable domain is GAGVSQSPSNKVTEKGKDVELRCDPISGHTALYWYRQSLGQGLEFLIYFQGNSAPDKSGLPSDRFSAERTGGSVSTLTIQRTQQEDSAVYLCASSANGRALMAQYFGPGTRLLVL.

This clonotype showed up just a few times. This chain uses TRBV29-1 with TRBJ1-1; D might be TRBD1 (5 bases). The V and J ends lost 6 bases and 4 bases respectively, with 12 bases between them. This CDR3 comprises 12 residues. In germline, CDR1 is SQVTM, CDR2 ANQGSEA. CDR3 amino acids: CSVGHSGTEAFF. CDR3 sequence (DNA): TGCAGCGTCGGACACAGCGGCACTGAAGCTTTCTTT. Drawing the rest from reference TRBV29-1 and TRBJ1-1, the complete variable domain is SAVISQKPSRDICQRGTSLTIQCQVDSQVTMMFWYRQQPGQSLTLIATANQGSEATYESGFVIDKFPISRPNLTFSTLTVSNMSPEDSSIYLCSVGHSGTEAFFGQGTRLTVV.

This clonotype has more than one count but fewer than ten. The rearrangement links TRBV28 to TRBJ1-1; no clear D. Germline CDR1 is MDHEN and CDR2 is SYDVKM. The CDR3 extends over 12 amino acids. The ends were cut back, 7 bases at V and 4 bases at J, with 10 bases in the middle. The CDR3 here is CASKAASTEAFF. As DNA, the CDR3 is TGTGCCAGCAAAGCGGCGAGCACTGAAGCTTTCTTT.

The chain has TRBV12-3 or TRBV12-4 and TRBJ2-1; TRBD2 agrees at 8 bases. CDR3 length: 14 amino acids. V dropped 6 bases and J dropped 8; count of bases not matched to a gene: 9. CDR3 bases: TGTGCCAGCAGCGCCGGGACTAGGGTTTATGAGCAGTTCTTC. Residues: CASSAGTRVYEQFF.

This clonotype turned up a few times. The gene calls are TRBV7-2 and TRBJ2-6; 9 bases match TRBD2. V dropped 5 bases and J dropped 0; count of bases not matched to a gene: 5. Germline lookup yields CDR1 SGHTA and CDR2 FQGNSA. The CDR3 length is 17 residues. CDR3 in DNA: TGTGCCAGCAGCCGGACTAGCGCTAGCTCTGGGGCCAACGTCCTGACTTTC. Translation gives CASSRTSASSGANVLTF.

The rearrangement joins TRBV7-6 to TRBJ2-5; D possibly corresponds to TRBD2 (5 bases). CDR3 length: 15 residues. Trimming removed 5 bases at V and 5 bases at J, with 18 bases between. Looked up from germline, CDR1 is SGHVS and CDR2 is FNYEAQ. DNA for the CDR3: TGTGCCAGCAGCCCATACGGGAACCCCCGGGAGACCCAGTACTTC. Translating gives CASSPYGNPRETQYF.

The chain links TRBV4-3 to TRBJ2-1; TRBD2 agrees at 7 bases. The CDR3 spans 15 residues. V lost 1 base and J lost 9; bases outside the gene matches: 9. Germline V gene lookup returns CDR1 LGHNA and CDR2 YSLEER. In nucleotides, the CDR3 is TGCGCCAGCAGCCAAGTTCGGGGGAGGGCCGGTGAGCAGTTCTTC. Translating gives CASSQVRGRAGEQFF.

The rearrangement joins TRBV7-4 to TRBJ1-1; TRBD1 aligns across 10 bases. The CDR3 length is 15 residues. CDR1 and CDR2 from the germline V gene are SGHVT and SQSDAQ. J gave up 6 bases and V 1 base, and 5 bases lay outside the gene matches. CDR3 sequence reads: CASSLVGTGDAEAFF. CDR3 bases: TGTGCCAGCAGCTTAGTCGGGACAGGGGACGCTGAAGCTTTCTTT.

The sample holds a few counts of this clonotype. V usage is TRBV4-3 and J usage is TRBJ1-4; possible D gene TRBD1, 6 bases. The CDR3 is made up of 14 amino acids. The V end was cut by 4 bases, the J end by 5 bases, with 11 bases between. Germline values: CDR1 LGHNA, CDR2 YSLEER. Written as DNA, the CDR3 is TGCGCCAGCAGCCCCGGGACAAGAAATGAAAAACTGTTTTTT. Translation: CASSPGTRNEKLFF.

The gene calls are TRBV2 and TRBJ1-1, with D tentatively TRBD1 (6 bases). From germline, CDR1 is SNHLY and CDR2 FYNNEI. CDR3 length equals 16 residues. Trimming cost V 1 base and J 9 bases, with 21 bases left between them. CDR3 nucleotide sequence: TGTGCCAGCAGTGAAGTACTGGGACACCAAAATTCGCAAGCTTTCTTT. Translation: CASSEVLGHQNSQAFF. The full variable domain, in which reference TRBV2 and TRBJ1-1 provide the parts outside the CDR3, is EPEVTQTPSHQVTQMGQEVILRCVPISNHLYFYWYRQILGQKVEFLVSFYNNEISEKSEIFDDQFSVERPDGSNFTLKIRSTKLEDSAMYFCASSEVLGHQNSQAFFGQGTRLTVV.